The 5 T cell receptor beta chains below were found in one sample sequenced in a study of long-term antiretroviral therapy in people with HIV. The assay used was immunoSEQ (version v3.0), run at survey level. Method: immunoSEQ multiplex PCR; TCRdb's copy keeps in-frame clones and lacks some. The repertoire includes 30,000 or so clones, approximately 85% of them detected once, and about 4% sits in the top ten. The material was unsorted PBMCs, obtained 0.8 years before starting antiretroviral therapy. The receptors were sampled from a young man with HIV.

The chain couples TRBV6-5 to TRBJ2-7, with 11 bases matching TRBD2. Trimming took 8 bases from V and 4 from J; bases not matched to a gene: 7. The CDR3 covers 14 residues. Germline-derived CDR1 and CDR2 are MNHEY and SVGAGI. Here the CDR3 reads CASGQTSGAYEQYF. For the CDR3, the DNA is TGTGCCAGCGGCCAGACTAGCGGGGCTTACGAGCAGTACTTC.

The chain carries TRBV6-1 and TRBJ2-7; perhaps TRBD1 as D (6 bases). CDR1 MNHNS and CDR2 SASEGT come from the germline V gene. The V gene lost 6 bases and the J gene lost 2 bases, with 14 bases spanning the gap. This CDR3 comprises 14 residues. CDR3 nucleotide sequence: TGTGCCAGCAGCCGACAGGCGCGGACCTACGAGCAGTACTTC. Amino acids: CASSRQARTYEQYF.

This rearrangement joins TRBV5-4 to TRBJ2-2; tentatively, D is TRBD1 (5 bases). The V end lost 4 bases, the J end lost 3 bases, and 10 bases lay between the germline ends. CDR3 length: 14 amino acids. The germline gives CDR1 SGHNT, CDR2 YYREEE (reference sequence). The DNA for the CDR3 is TGTGCCAGCAGCCAGGACACTCACACCGGGGAGCTGTTTTTT. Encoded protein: CASSQDTHTGELFF.

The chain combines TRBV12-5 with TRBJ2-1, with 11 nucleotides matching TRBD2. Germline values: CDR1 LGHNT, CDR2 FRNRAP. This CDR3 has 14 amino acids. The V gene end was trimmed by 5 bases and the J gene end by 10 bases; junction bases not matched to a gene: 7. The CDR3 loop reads CASGLGLAGGEQFF. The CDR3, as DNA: TGTGCTAGTGGTCTCGGACTAGCGGGTGGGGAGCAGTTCTTC.

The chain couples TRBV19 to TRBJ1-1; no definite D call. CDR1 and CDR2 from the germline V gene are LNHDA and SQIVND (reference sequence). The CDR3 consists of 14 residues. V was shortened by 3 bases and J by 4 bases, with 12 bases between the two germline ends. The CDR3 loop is CASSIVPRSTEAFF. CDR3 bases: TGTGCCAGTAGTATTGTCCCCAGGTCCACTGAAGCTTTCTTT.